This record covers a single TCR beta chain. Its target is unknown. TCRdb fed the 5' RACE reads into MiXCR, producing one record per CDR3 protein. This table holds about 800,000 distinct CDR3 sequences, 10% to 15% found once. These data come from a study of CD8 T cells in ankylosing spondylitis. Broader study findings: A TCR beta motif made of several highly homologous variants seemed typical of ankylosing spondylitis blood.

Source material: blood, either unsorted or a sorted T cell fraction (not recorded which). This TCR derives from a male donor with ankylosing spondylitis.

The CDR3 DNA sequence: TGCAGTGCAAGCAGCGGGAGGCTAGATACGCAGTATTTT. Residues: CSASSGRLDTQYF. The chain combines TRBV20-1 with TRBJ2-3; 9 nucleotides align to TRBD2. Germline V gives CDR1 DFQATT, CDR2 SNEGSKA (reference sequence). Losses at the gene ends were 6 bases for V and 5 bases for J; bases not matched to a gene: 6. The CDR3 is 13 amino acids.